The TCR beta chain described here comes from a study of shared clonotypes between healthy human individuals. Study-wide background: Ranging from 18 to 49 in age, donors were two women and a few men. CD4 naive and CD4 memory each took three plates per donor, while CD8 naive took two and CD8 memory one. Overall study results and limits: In contrast to clonotypes shared by all four donors, non-shared clonotypes had lower generation probabilities.

Losses at the gene ends were 4 bases for V and 6 bases for J; bases not matched to a gene: 7. Germline V lookup: CDR1 SGHNT, CDR2 YYREEE (reference sequence). The CDR3 totals 16 residues. With respect to this clone: What it binds is unknown.

Sequencing was performed with immunoSEQ multiplex PCR; in TCRdb, only in-frame clones are kept and a portion is missing. The sample carries over a million clones, roughly 98% recorded once. The chain has TRBV5-4 and TRBJ2-7, with 16 bases aligning to TRBD2. The receptor was isolated from a man younger than 40 in good health. Input material: naive CD4+ T cells sorted from blood. Subset of the sample: CD45RA+ positively selected. The DNA for the CDR3 is TGTGCCAGCAGCCCAGGGACTAGCGGGAGGGCCCTCGAGCAGTACTTC. Residues: CASSPGTSGRALEQYF.